This T cell receptor beta chain was found in a study of cytomegalovirus exposure and HLA in healthy donors. The PCR had 60 Vbeta and 13 Jbeta primers. Original data processing: Approximately 12 million of 65 million to 95 million unique TCR beta chains were shared, per a later count. Clones were read by immunoSEQ multiplex PCR, and TCRdb kept only the in-frame ones, dropping some. The V and J calls and clone size are taken from that table; D and trimming were inferred from the DNA. Among about 150,000 clones listed, approximately 84% were seen once. Trimming took 7 bases from V and 3 from J; bases not matched to a gene: 8. This CDR3 is 14 amino acids long. The germline gives CDR1 MNHNS, CDR2 SASEGT.

The chain couples TRBV6-1 to TRBJ2-7, with 8 bases matching TRBD1. This receptor was identified in a girl between 5 and 17 years old in good health and CMV-seropositive. The specimen sequenced was PBMCs. The CDR3 loop reads CASIPTGENYEQYF. In DNA form, the CDR3 reads TGTGCCAGCATCCCGACAGGGGAGAACTACGAGCAGTACTTC.